This T cell receptor (beta chain) was found in a study of somatic mutations in cytotoxic T cells in rheumatoid arthritis. Assay: immunoSEQ multiplex PCR; the TCRdb copy retains only in-frame clones and omits some. Counted here are approximately 7,400 clones, roughly 90% occurring once; the ten biggest clones make up about a sixth. Per the germline V gene, CDR1 is LGHNA and CDR2 is YNFKEQ. V shed 4 bases and J 2 bases; nucleotides not matched to a gene: 4. The CDR3 totals 14 residues. Sample: CD8+ T cells sorted from blood. V usage is TRBV4-2 and J usage is TRBJ1-1, with 7 nucleotides matching TRBD1. This receptor was identified in a man aged 35 to 55 with rheumatoid arthritis. This CDR3 is CASSPRQGNTEAFF. The CDR3 nucleotides are TGTGCCAGCAGCCCGAGACAGGGTAACACTGAAGCTTTCTTT.